The 28 T cell receptor beta chains in this list originate from one sample, sequenced in a study of graft-versus-host responses after intestinal transplantation. Using immunoSEQ multiplex PCR, the repertoire was profiled, and TCRdb retains in-frame clones only, with some absent. The top ten hold around 0.4% of the sample, which has 50,000 to 75,000 clones, almost 95% seen once. These receptors are not linked to any known antigen. The sequencing here drew on unstimulated CD4+ T cells sorted from spleen or lymph node cells, taken before transplant. The receptors were gathered from a human donor who was the organ donor for an intestinal transplant.

The J gene is TRBJ1-2, the V gene TRBV2; TRBD1 matches 10 bases. Trimming took 6 bases from V and 2 from J; bases not matched to a gene: 3. This CDR3 has 14 residues. CDR1 is SNHLY and CDR2 is FYNNEI in the germline V gene. CDR3 in DNA: TGTGCCAGCAGCGGGGACAGGGGAAACTATGGCTACACCTTC. Translated, it gives CASSGDRGNYGYTF.

The genes are TRBV5-1 and TRBJ1-1; D not resolved. V dropped 2 bases and J dropped 1 base, with 6 bases sitting between them. Germline V gene data show CDR1 as SGHRS and CDR2 as YFSETQ. This CDR3 spans 13 amino acids. The CDR3, as DNA: TGCGCCAGCAGCTTCCGGCCGAACACTGAAGCTTTCTTT. Translation: CASSFRPNTEAFF.

The V gene is TRBV7-2, the J gene TRBJ2-5, with 7 bases matching TRBD1. The CDR3 extends over 14 amino acids. Trimming took 8 bases from V and 5 from J; bases not matched to a gene: 11. The germline V gene encodes CDR1 SGHTA and CDR2 FQGNSA. Here the CDR3 reads CASRHPDRTETQYF. The CDR3 DNA reads TGTGCCAGCCGCCACCCGGACAGGACGGAGACCCAGTACTTC.

V is TRBV7-9 and J is TRBJ1-6; the match to TRBD1 covers 7 bases. Trimming at V came to 5 bases and at J to 9 bases, leaving 7 bases not matched to a gene. This CDR3 region has 14 residues. Germline V gives CDR1 SEHNR, CDR2 FQNEAQ (reference sequence). The DNA of the CDR3 is TGTGCCAGCAGCACGGGACAGAAACTTTCACCCCTCCACTTT. It is translated as CASSTGQKLSPLHF.

The chain couples TRBV5-5 to TRBJ1-2; 9 bases fit TRBD1. The CDR3 covers 14 residues. J gave up 4 bases and V 4 bases, and 5 bases lay outside the gene matches. Germline V gene data show CDR1 as SGHKS and CDR2 as YYEKEE (reference sequence). CDR3 sequence (DNA): TGTGCCAGCAGCCCACAGGGGGCTCCCTATGGCTACACCTTC. This gives the protein CASSPQGAPYGYTF. The full variable domain, in which reference TRBV5-5 and TRBJ1-2 provide the parts outside the CDR3, is DAGVTQSPTHLIKTRGQQVTLRCSPISGHKSVSWYQQVLGQGPQFIFQYYEKEERGRGNFPDRFSARQFPNYSSELNVNALLLGDSALYLCASSPQGAPYGYTFGSGTRLTVV.

This chain connects TRBV7-9 to TRBJ2-3; D gene uncertain. Germline CDR1 SEHNR, CDR2 FQNEAQ (reference sequence). The CDR3 length is 15 residues. V was cut by 5 bases and J by 0 bases, with 12 bases left in between. The CDR3 sequence is CASSIKASSTDTQYF. The CDR3 bases are TGTGCCAGCAGCATTAAGGCCTCTAGCACAGATACGCAGTATTTT.

V gene TRBV4-3 combines with J gene TRBJ2-1, with 12 bases matching TRBD2. Per germline, CDR1 LGHNA and CDR2 YSLEER. The J segment lost 2 bases and the V segment lost 6 bases, leaving 2 bases of the junction unmatched. This CDR3 spans 15 amino acids. The CDR3 protein is CASRRLAGAYNEQFF. The DNA for the CDR3 is TGCGCCAGCAGGCGACTAGCGGGGGCCTACAATGAGCAGTTCTTC.

This sequence joins TRBV7-9 and TRBJ2-7; D uncertain. Germline lookup yields CDR1 SEHNR and CDR2 FQNEAQ (reference sequence). V lost 5 bases to trimming and J lost 1 base, with 12 bases between them. This CDR3 spans 14 amino acids. CDR3 in amino acids: CASSPLSTSYEQYF. The CDR3 region has the DNA TGTGCCAGCAGCCCCCTAAGTACGTCCTACGAGCAGTACTTC.

This chain links TRBV6-5 with TRBJ1-5; D perhaps matches TRBD1 (6 bases). This CDR3 contains 15 residues. Looked up from germline, CDR1 is MNHEY and CDR2 is SVGAGI. The V gene lost 3 bases and the J gene lost 1 base, with 10 bases spanning the gap. CDR3 coding DNA: TGTGCCAGCAGTTATGGGGGGGCGAGCAATCAGCCCCAGCATTTT. Translated: CASSYGGASNQPQHF.

This clone has more than one count but fewer than ten. The rearrangement uses TRBV10-3 and TRBJ2-7; possibly TRBD1 for D (6 bases). V lost 10 bases and J lost 0, with 13 bases in between. The CDR3 loop spans 13 amino acids. Germline V gene data show CDR1 as ENHRY and CDR2 as SYGVKD. CDR3 sequence reads: CATLPTGSYEQYF. CDR3 nucleotide sequence: TGTGCCACCTTGCCGACAGGCTCCTACGAGCAGTACTTC.

The chain is built from TRBV6-1 and TRBJ2-3; D tentatively reads TRBD1 or TRBD2 (5 bases each). Trimming removed 5 bases from V and 12 bases from J, with 24 bases in between. CDR1 MNHNS and CDR2 SASEGT come from the germline V gene. The CDR3 totals 15 residues. The CDR3 spells CASSLYGTNVQVQYF. CDR3 sequence (DNA): TGTGCCAGCAGTTTATACGGGACCAACGTACAGGTCCAGTATTTT.

The J gene is TRBJ1-5, the V gene TRBV27; D gene ambiguous. Trimming shortened V by 5 bases and J by 6 bases, and 11 bases separated the two germline ends. Germline CDR1 reads MNHEY; CDR2 reads SMNVEV (reference sequence). The CDR3 length is 13 residues. The CDR3 protein is CASSAYTGQPQHF. CDR3 DNA sequence: TGTGCCAGCAGTGCCTACACGGGTCAGCCCCAGCATTTT.

The chain couples TRBV18 to TRBJ1-2, with TRBD1 as a possible D gene (5 bases). The length of the CDR3 is 13 residues. V gave up 2 bases and J gave up 4 bases, with 8 bases separating them. Germline values: CDR1 KGHSH, CDR2 LQKENI. CDR3 loop: CASSPDRTYGYTF. The CDR3 bases are TGTGCCAGCTCACCAGACAGAACCTATGGCTACACCTTC. The full variable domain, its missing parts supplied by reference TRBV18 and TRBJ1-2, is NAGVMQNPRHLVRRRGQEARLRCSPMKGHSHVYWYRQLPEEGLKFMVYLQKENIIDESGMPKERFSAEFPKEGPSILRIQQVVRGDSAAYFCASSPDRTYGYTFGSGTRLTVV.

J is TRBJ2-5 and V is TRBV10-2; D gene unclear. Trimming pared 4 bases from V and 1 base from J, leaving 13 bases between. The CDR3 has 15 residues. CDR1 is WSHSY and CDR2 is SAAADI in the germline V gene. The CDR3 DNA reads as TGCGCCAGCAGTGTCCTCGAGACACCCCAAGAGACCCAGTACTTC. Translated: CASSVLETPQETQYF.

The chain is built from TRBV11-3 and TRBJ2-5; D is unclear. Germline-derived CDR1 and CDR2 are SGHNT and YENEEA. Trimming left V 10 bases short and J 3 bases short, with 9 bases between. The CDR3 extends over 11 amino acids. The CDR3, as DNA: TGTGCCACCTACCAAAAAGAGACCCAGTACTTC. Protein product: CATYQKETQYF. Filled out from reference TRBV11-3 and TRBJ2-5, the complete variable domain reads EAGVVQSPRYKIIEKKQPVAFWCNPISGHNTLYWYLQNLGQGPELLIRYENEEAVDDSQLPKDRFSAERLKGVDSTLKIQPAELGDSAVYLCATYQKETQYFGPGTRLLVL.

The J gene is TRBJ2-3, the V gene TRBV29-1; D perhaps matches TRBD2 (6 bases). In germline, CDR1 is SQVTM, CDR2 ANQGSEA. Trimming removed 8 bases from V and 0 bases from J, with 18 bases in between. The CDR3 contains 15 residues. The CDR3 nucleotides are TGCAGCTCAACCGGGGGACCCCTAAGCACAGATACGCAGTATTTT. Amino acid sequence: CSSTGGPLSTDTQYF.

The chain employs TRBV19 and TRBJ2-3; 9 bases map to TRBD2. The length of the CDR3 is 14 residues. V gave up 10 bases and J gave up 4 bases; unmatched junction bases: 9. Germline V CDR1 and CDR2: LNHDA, SQIVND (reference sequence). CDR3 loop: CATQRAGGSDTQYF. The CDR3, as DNA: TGTGCCACCCAGCGGGCGGGGGGGTCAGATACGCAGTATTTT.

The DNA of the CDR3 is TGTGCCAGCAGCTTAGTACGGAACACCGGGGAGCTGTTTTTT. Translating gives CASSLVRNTGELFF. This rearrangement joins TRBV7-2 to TRBJ2-2, with unresolved D. From germline, CDR1 is SGHTA and CDR2 FQGNSA. The CDR3 runs to 14 residues. Trimming took 1 base from V and 1 from J, leaving 4 bases between them.

The J gene is TRBJ2-1, the V gene TRBV6-4; TRBD2 agrees at 11 bases. The CDR3 loop spans 17 amino acids. The germline gives CDR1 MRHNA, CDR2 SNTAGT. V was pared by 7 bases and J by 0 bases, with 8 bases of the junction left unmatched. CDR3 protein: CASKGLADIFSYNEQFF. Here the CDR3 DNA reads TGTGCCAGCAAGGGACTAGCGGACATTTTCTCCTACAATGAGCAGTTCTTC.

CDR3 sequence: CASSARWAMNTEAFF. The CDR3, as DNA: TGTGCCAGCAGCGCCCGATGGGCCATGAACACTGAAGCTTTCTTT. The chain recombines TRBV5-6 with TRBJ1-1; D is uncertain. In germline, CDR1 is SGHDT, CDR2 YYEEEE. The V end was cut by 4 bases, the J end by 0 bases, with 13 bases between. CDR3 size: 15 residues.

The chain uses TRBV7-2 and TRBJ2-1, with 9 bases fitting TRBD2. With V trimmed by 5 bases and J by 1 base, 15 bases remained unmatched. The CDR3 sequence is 19 residues long. Germline loops: CDR1 SGHTA, CDR2 FQGNSA. The CDR3 sequence is CASSPWRGGGHRSYNEQFF. CDR3 nucleotide sequence: TGTGCCAGCAGCCCTTGGCGGGGGGGCGGACACCGATCCTACAATGAGCAGTTCTTC.

The V gene is TRBV30, the J gene TRBJ2-5, with D perhaps TRBD1 (5 bases). The CDR3 length is 12 residues. Germline-derived CDR1 and CDR2 are GTSNPN and SVGIG (reference sequence). The V and J ends lost 2 bases and 7 bases respectively, with 11 bases between them. CDR3 DNA sequence: TGTGCCTGGAGTCAGGGCCCGGGGACCCAGTACTTC. Amino acid sequence: CAWSQGPGTQYF.

This chain uses TRBV7-2 with TRBJ2-3, with D perhaps TRBD2 (5 bases). Looked up from germline, CDR1 is SGHTA and CDR2 is FQGNSA. The CDR3 sequence is 15 residues long. Trimming shortened V by 4 bases and J by 2 bases, and 13 bases separated the two germline ends. DNA of the CDR3: TGTGCCAGCAGCTACCAACTAGGAACCACAGATACGCAGTATTTT. This encodes CASSYQLGTTDTQYF.

The rearrangement joins TRBV6-5 to TRBJ2-5; 7 bases map to TRBD2. V was clipped by 4 bases and J by 4 bases; unmatched bases: 6. Per the germline V gene, CDR1 is MNHEY and CDR2 is SVGAGI. This CDR3 has 14 residues. The CDR3 DNA sequence: TGTGCCAGCAGTTGGACTAGTCAGGGAGAGACCCAGTACTTC. It is translated as CASSWTSQGETQYF.

This clone occurred a few times. This rearrangement joins TRBV19 to TRBJ1-6; D might be TRBD1 (6 bases). The germline V gene has CDR1 LNHDA and CDR2 SQIVND (reference sequence). The V end was cut by 1 base, the J end by 5 bases, with 6 bases between. The CDR3 is 14 residues long. The CDR3 coding sequence is TGTGCCAGTAGTATAGCAGGGGATAATTCACCCCTCCACTTT. Translated: CASSIAGDNSPLHF. The full variable domain, completed using reference TRBV19 and TRBJ1-6, is DGGITQSPKYLFRKEGQNVTLSCEQNLNHDAMYWYRQDPGQGLRLIYYSQIVNDFQKGDIAEGYSVSREKKESFPLTVTSAQKNPTAFYLCASSIAGDNSPLHFGNGTRLTVT.

The chain joins TRBV6-5 to TRBJ1-1; tentative D call: TRBD1 (5 bases). The V gene lost 7 bases and the J gene lost 1 base, with 10 bases spanning the gap. Germline loops: CDR1 MNHEY, CDR2 SVGAGI. The CDR3 runs to 13 residues. CDR3 amino acids: CASMRGGNTEAFF. The DNA of the CDR3 is TGTGCCAGCATGAGGGGAGGGAACACTGAAGCTTTCTTT.

The J gene is TRBJ2-3, the V gene TRBV7-3; D gene unclear. Germline CDR1 and CDR2: SGHTA and FQGTGA. Trimming took off 1 base at V and 3 bases at J, with 8 bases between the two ends. The CDR3 contains 14 residues. The CDR3 loop reads CASSLIGPTDTQYF. CDR3 DNA: TGTGCCAGCAGCTTAATAGGACCGACAGATACGCAGTATTTT.

The chain couples TRBV29-1 to TRBJ2-3, with a tentative D call TRBD1 (6 bases). Germline V CDR1 and CDR2: SQVTM, ANQGSEA. There are 13 residues in the CDR3. Trimming pared 4 bases from V and 5 bases from J, leaving 13 bases between. The CDR3 loop reads CSVGGTMLDTQYF. Written as DNA, the CDR3 is TGCAGCGTTGGAGGGACAATGCTAGATACGCAGTATTTT.